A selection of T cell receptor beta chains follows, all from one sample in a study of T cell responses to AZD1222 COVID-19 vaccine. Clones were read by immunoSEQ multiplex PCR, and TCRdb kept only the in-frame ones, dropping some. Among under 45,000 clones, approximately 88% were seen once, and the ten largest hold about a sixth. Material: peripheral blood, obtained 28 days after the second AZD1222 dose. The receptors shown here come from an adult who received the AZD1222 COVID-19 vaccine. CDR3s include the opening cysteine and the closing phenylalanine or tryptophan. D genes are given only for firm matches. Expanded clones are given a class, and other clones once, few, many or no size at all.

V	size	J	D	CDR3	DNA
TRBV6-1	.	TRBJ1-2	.	CASSERPNYGYTF	TGTGCCAGCAGTGAACGGCCAAACTATGGCTACACCTTC
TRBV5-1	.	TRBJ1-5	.	CASSSGGTGNQPQHF	TGCGCCAGCAGCTCCGGCGGGACGGGCAATCAGCCCCAGCATTTT
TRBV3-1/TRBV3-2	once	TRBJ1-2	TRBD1	CASRAGQGMLGYTF	TGTGCCAGCAGAGCGGGACAGGGGATGCTGGGCTACACCTTC
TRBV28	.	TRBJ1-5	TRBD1	CASTTGTVNQPQHF	TGTGCCAGCACCACCGGGACAGTCAATCAGCCCCAGCATTTT
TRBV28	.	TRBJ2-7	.	CASSSSHYEQYF	TGTGCCAGCAGTTCTTCACACTACGAGCAGTACTTC
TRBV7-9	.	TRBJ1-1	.	CASSRQAMNTEAFF	TGTGCCAGCAGCCGACAGGCCATGAACACTGAAGCTTTCTTT
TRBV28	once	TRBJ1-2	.	CASKRDVYGYTF	TGTGCCAGCAAAAGGGACGTCTATGGCTACACCTTC
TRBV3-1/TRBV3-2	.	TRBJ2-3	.	CASSPGDTQYF	TGTGCCAGCAGCCCGGGGGATACGCAGTATTTT
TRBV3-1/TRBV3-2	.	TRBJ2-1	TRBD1	CASSAGGPSSYNEQFF	TGTGCCAGCAGTGCAGGGGGCCCGAGCTCCTACAATGAGCAGTTCTTC
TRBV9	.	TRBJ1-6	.	CASSVEEGRVSPLHF	TGTGCCAGCAGCGTAGAAGAGGGGCGAGTTTCACCCCTCCACTTT
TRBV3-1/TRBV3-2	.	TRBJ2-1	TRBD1	CASSQFPPTGDNNEQFF	TGTGCCAGCAGCCAGTTCCCGCCGACAGGGGACAACAATGAGCAGTTCTTC